This section outlines one T cell receptor beta chain sequence together with its context. Its antigen is unknown. A multiplex PCR was run with 60 Vbeta primers and 13 Jbeta primers. Sequencing was performed with immunoSEQ multiplex PCR; in TCRdb, only in-frame clones are kept and a portion is missing. The repertoire holds 150,000 to 200,000 clones, with approximately 85% as singletons. The entry originates in a study of cytomegalovirus exposure and HLA in healthy donors. The CDR3 is 14 amino acids. Germline values: CDR1 MNHEY, CDR2 SVGAGI. Trimming stripped 4 bases from V and 7 bases from J, with 16 bases between. Study-level points and caveats: When a later analysis compared HLA-associated TCR beta chains with equally common others, the HLA-associated chains turned out to be more clonally expanded and to have lower generation probabilities. Evidence from a later analysis indicated that most CMV-associated TCR beta chains looked HLA-restricted. Data from an earlier analysis indicated that most TCR beta V segments were productive either about 87% or about 30% of the time.

This TCR derives from a man aged 18 to 30 in good health and CMV-seronegative. The rearrangement links TRBV6-5 to TRBJ1-2; D gene ambiguous. The sample consisted of PBMCs. The CDR3: CASSWRAGSSGYTF. DNA of the CDR3: TGTGCCAGCAGTTGGCGGGCGGGATCAAGTGGCTACACCTTC.